Below are 8 T cell receptor beta chains sequenced from a single sample in a study of blood T cell repertoires in COVID-19 (dated by TCRdb to the early 2020s). Receptor amplification or capture employed the immunoSEQ multiplex PCR assay. The source is immuneACCESS, and TCRdb retained only in-frame sequences with V and J called. Part of the clones is not carried over; for the studies checked, unresolved V genes explain less than half of this, and the remainder is unexplained. The sample includes some 360,000 clones, with roughly 90% observed a single time. The ten largest clonotypes hold about 0.94% of the sample. The sample comprised PBMCs or T cells enriched from blood (not recorded which). These receptors came from a woman in her twenties or thirties who had been exposed to COVID-19.

The chain employs TRBV7-9 and TRBJ1-5; 11 bases are shared with TRBD1. V shed 0 bases, J shed 6 bases, and the junction held 7 bases outside the gene matches. The CDR3 is 17 residues long. CDR1 is SEHNR and CDR2 is FQNEAQ in the germline V gene (reference sequence). The CDR3 reads CASSLATGTGGSQPQHF. The CDR3 DNA reads as TGTGCCAGCAGCTTAGCTACCGGGACAGGGGGAAGTCAGCCCCAGCATTTT.

The V call is TRBV7-3, the J call TRBJ1-1, with unresolved D. Trimming left V 2 bases short and J 1 base short, with 8 bases between. Per germline, CDR1 SGHTA and CDR2 FQGTGA. The CDR3 length is 14 residues. This CDR3 reads CASSLEAGNTEAFF. The DNA of the CDR3 is TGTGCCAGCAGCTTAGAGGCCGGGAACACTGAAGCTTTCTTT.

The chain couples TRBV4-2 to TRBJ2-3; the match to TRBD2 covers 7 bases. The CDR3 is 15 amino acids. V was clipped by 2 bases and J by 1 base; unmatched bases: 3. CDR1 is LGHNA, CDR2 YNFKEQ, per germline. The CDR3 spells CASSQLGGGTDTQYF. CDR3 in DNA: TGTGCCAGCAGCCAATTGGGAGGGGGCACAGATACGCAGTATTTT.

Worth noting for this clone: Other DNA sequences in this specimen translate into the identical CDR3. This chain joins TRBV30 and TRBJ1-1; possibly TRBD1 for D (6 bases). Between the trimmed V and J ends, which lost 3 bases and 3 bases, there was a span of 11 bases. CDR1 GTSNPN and CDR2 SVGIG come from the germline V gene (reference sequence). CDR3 length: 13 amino acids. The CDR3 region is CAWRAGADTEAFF. The CDR3, as DNA: TGTGCCTGGAGGGCAGGGGCGGACACTGAAGCTTTCTTT.

The gene calls are TRBV19 and TRBJ1-5; D gene uncertain. Germline lookup yields CDR1 LNHDA and CDR2 SQIVND (reference sequence). V lost 0 bases to trimming and J lost 9 bases, with 9 bases between them. The CDR3 is 13 amino acids. The CDR3 DNA is TGTGCCAGTAGTATAGAACAGACGTCGCCCCAGCATTTT. Translating gives CASSIEQTSPQHF. The full variable domain, rest sourced from reference TRBV19 and TRBJ1-5, is DGGITQSPKYLFRKEGQNVTLSCEQNLNHDAMYWYRQDPGQGLRLIYYSQIVNDFQKGDIAEGYSVSREKKESFPLTVTSAQKNPTAFYLCASSIEQTSPQHFGDGTRLSIL.

In this sample, this clone turned up a few times. The chain has TRBV27 and TRBJ2-2, with D unclear. V was shortened by 6 bases and J by 1 base, with 6 bases between the two germline ends. The V gene's germline CDR1 is MNHEY and CDR2 SMNVEV (reference sequence). The CDR3 extends over 13 amino acids. CDR3 nucleotides: TGTGCCAGCAGCGAGGAGAACACCGGGGAGCTGTTTTTT. This codes for CASSEENTGELFF.

The rearrangement joins TRBV7-6 to TRBJ2-7, with 12 bases matching TRBD2. Unmatched junction bases numbered 5, after V lost 5 bases and J lost 3 bases. This CDR3 is built from 15 residues. Germline CDR1 reads SGHVS; CDR2 reads FNYEAQ. The DNA of the CDR3 is TGTGCCAGCAGCAAGACTAGCGGGGGCATCTACGAGCAGTACTTC. It codes for CASSKTSGGIYEQYF.

This chain connects TRBV2 to TRBJ2-1; 9 nucleotides line up with TRBD2. CDR3 size: 16 residues. From germline, CDR1 is SNHLY and CDR2 FYNNEI. The junction had 9 bases not matched to a gene; V was cut back by 4 bases and J by 5 bases. CDR3 nucleotides: TGTGCCAGCAGTGTTGGGCGGGAGGGCTCAGACAATGAGCAGTTCTTC. Translated, it gives CASSVGREGSDNEQFF.